This TCR beta chain was sequenced for a study of cytomegalovirus exposure and HLA in healthy donors. The donors comprised healthy bone marrow donors. This CDR3 region has 14 residues. CDR1 and CDR2 from the germline V gene are SNHLY and FYNNEI. V was cut by 7 bases and J by 8 bases, with 20 bases left in between. PCR primers comprised 60 Vbeta and 13 Jbeta primers. TCRdb's copy holds only in-frame clones and misses some; the assay was immunoSEQ multiplex PCR. The table includes fewer than 110,000 clones, roughly 82% detected once. Study observations and caveats: Donors were assumed by presence/absence analyses to have roughly uniform sequencing depth. Earlier results showed most TCR beta V segments being productive about 87% or about 30% of the time. Most likely, a cluster of highly shared sequence variants arose as a sequencing artifact.

On this clone: As yet, its antigen is unknown.

The sequence came from a man aged 30 to 45 in good health and CMV-seropositive. The chain joins TRBV2 to TRBJ1-2; D unresolved. Sequencing was carried out using PBMCs. The CDR3 loop is CASTPGRESGGYTF. CDR3 sequence (DNA): TGTGCCAGCACTCCGGGGAGGGAATCTGGGGGCTACACCTTC.